This TCR beta chain was sequenced during a study of T cells in Graves' hyperthyroidism and ophthalmopathy. Study as a whole: It was at initial diagnosis, before any treatment, that peripheral blood was collected. Study outcomes and limitations: Ophthalmopathy got predicted by the model a median 6.5 months before its onset. Appearing also in blood were most of the thyroid clonotypes expanded above 0.001. A model using 13 V-J features told ophthalmopathy apart from stable hyperthyroidism.

CDR3 size: 16 residues. V gave up 0 bases and J gave up 4 bases; unmatched junction bases: 3. Per the germline V gene, CDR1 is MNHNS and CDR2 is SASEGT. This clonotype appeared many times. Its antigen is undetermined. RNA transcripts served as the template for amplifying TCR beta CDR3 regions. First-round RT-PCR of the TCR CDR3 relied on the HTBI primer set. TCRdb analysed the multiplex PCR reads with MiXCR anew, one entry per CDR3 protein. The table shows fewer than 400,000 distinct CDR3 sequences, with around 15% occurring only once. The clonotype originates from a man aged 50-60 years with Graves' ophthalmopathy. Sample: blood. The gene calls are TRBV6-1 and TRBJ2-1, with TRBD1 matching 10 bases. CDR3 sequence: CASSEARDRGYNEQFF. The CDR3 nucleotides are TGTGCCAGCAGTGAAGCGCGGGACAGGGGTTACAATGAGCAGTTCTTC.